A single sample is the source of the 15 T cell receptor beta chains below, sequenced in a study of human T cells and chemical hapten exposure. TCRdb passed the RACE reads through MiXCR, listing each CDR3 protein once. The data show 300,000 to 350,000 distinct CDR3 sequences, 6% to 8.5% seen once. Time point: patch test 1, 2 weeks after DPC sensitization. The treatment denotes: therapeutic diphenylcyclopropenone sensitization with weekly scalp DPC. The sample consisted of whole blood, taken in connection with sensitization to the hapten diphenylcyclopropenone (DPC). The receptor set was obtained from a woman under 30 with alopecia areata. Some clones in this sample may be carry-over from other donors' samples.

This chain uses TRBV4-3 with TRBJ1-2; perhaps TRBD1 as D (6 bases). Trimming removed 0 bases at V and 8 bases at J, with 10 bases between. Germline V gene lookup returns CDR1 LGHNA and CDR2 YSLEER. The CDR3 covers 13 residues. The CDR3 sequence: CASSQETGGGYTF. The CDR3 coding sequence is TGCGCCAGCAGCCAAGAGACGGGGGGCGGCTACACCTTC.

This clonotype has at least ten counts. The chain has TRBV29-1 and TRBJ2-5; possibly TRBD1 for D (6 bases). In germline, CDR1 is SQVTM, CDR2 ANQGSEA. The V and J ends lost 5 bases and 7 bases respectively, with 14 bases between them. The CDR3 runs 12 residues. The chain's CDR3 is CSVPGGLATQYF. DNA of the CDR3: TGCAGCGTTCCTGGGGGCCTAGCGACCCAGTACTTC. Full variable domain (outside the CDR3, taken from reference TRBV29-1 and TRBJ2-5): SAVISQKPSRDICQRGTSLTIQCQVDSQVTMMFWYRQQPGQSLTLIATANQGSEATYESGFVIDKFPISRPNLTFSTLTVSNMSPEDSSIYLCSVPGGLATQYFGPGTRLLVL.

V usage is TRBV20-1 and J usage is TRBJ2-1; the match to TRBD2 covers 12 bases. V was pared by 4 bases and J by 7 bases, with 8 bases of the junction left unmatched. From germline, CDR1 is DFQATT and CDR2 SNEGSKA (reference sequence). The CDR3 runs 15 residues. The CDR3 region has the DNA TGCAGTGCTATACTAGCGGGGGGCCCCCGAAATGAGCAGTTCTTC. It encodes CSAILAGGPRNEQFF.

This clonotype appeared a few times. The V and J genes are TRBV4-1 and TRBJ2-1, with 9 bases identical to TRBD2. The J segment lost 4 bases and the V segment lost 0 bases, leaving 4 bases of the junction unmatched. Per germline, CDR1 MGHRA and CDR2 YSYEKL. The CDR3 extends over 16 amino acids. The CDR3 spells CASSQEGAGGYNEQFF. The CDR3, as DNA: TGCGCCAGCAGCCAAGAGGGAGCGGGGGGATACAATGAGCAGTTCTTC.

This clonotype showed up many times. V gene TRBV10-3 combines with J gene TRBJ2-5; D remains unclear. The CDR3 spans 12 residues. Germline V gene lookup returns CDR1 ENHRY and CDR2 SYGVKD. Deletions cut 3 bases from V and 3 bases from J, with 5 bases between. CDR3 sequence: CAISDMKETQYF. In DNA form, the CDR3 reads TGTGCCATCAGTGATATGAAAGAGACCCAGTACTTC.

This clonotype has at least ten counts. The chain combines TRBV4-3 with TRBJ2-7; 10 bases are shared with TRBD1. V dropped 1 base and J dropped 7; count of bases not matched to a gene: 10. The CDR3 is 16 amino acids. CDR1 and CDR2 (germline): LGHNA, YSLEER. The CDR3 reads CASSQGTGTGAGEQYF. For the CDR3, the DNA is TGCGCCAGCAGCCAAGGAACCGGGACAGGGGCTGGGGAGCAGTACTTC.

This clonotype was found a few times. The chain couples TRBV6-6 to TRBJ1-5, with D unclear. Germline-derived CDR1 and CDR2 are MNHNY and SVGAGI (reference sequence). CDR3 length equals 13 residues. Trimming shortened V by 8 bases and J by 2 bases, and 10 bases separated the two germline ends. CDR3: CASGWEGNQPQHF. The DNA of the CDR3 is TGTGCCAGCGGCTGGGAAGGCAATCAGCCCCAGCATTTT.

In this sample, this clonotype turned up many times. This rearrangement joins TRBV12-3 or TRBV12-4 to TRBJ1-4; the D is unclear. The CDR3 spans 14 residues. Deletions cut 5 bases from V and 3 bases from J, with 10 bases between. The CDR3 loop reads CASSPDGPNEKLFF. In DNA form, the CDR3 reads TGTGCCAGCAGTCCGGACGGTCCTAATGAAAAACTGTTTTTT.

The CDR3 loop reads CASSLFSGGKDEQYF. The CDR3 coding sequence is TGTGCCAGCAGCTTATTCTCCGGGGGCAAGGACGAGCAGTACTTC. V is TRBV11-1 and J is TRBJ2-7; D may correspond to TRBD1 or TRBD2 (6 bases each). This CDR3 is built from 15 residues. The ends were cut back, 2 bases at V and 5 bases at J, with 16 bases in the middle. In germline, CDR1 is SGHAT, CDR2 FQDESV (reference sequence).

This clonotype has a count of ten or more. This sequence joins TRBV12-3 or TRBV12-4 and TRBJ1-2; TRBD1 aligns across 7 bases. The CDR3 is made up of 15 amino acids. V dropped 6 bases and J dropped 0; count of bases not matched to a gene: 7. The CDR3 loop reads CASSRRTGANYGYTF. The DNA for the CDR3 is TGTGCCAGCAGCCGTAGGACAGGAGCTAACTATGGCTACACCTTC.

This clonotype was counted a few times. The CDR3: CASTHTGDRGDTQYF. DNA for the CDR3: TGTGCCAGCACCCACACCGGGGACCGCGGGGATACGCAGTATTTT. V usage is TRBV14 and J usage is TRBJ2-3; the D gene could be TRBD1 or TRBD2 (5 bases each). Trimming shortened V by 7 bases and J by 6 bases, and 20 bases separated the two germline ends. The CDR3 sequence is 15 residues long. From germline, CDR1 is SGHDN and CDR2 FVKESK.

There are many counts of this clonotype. The CDR3 bases are TGTGCCAGCAGCTCTGACTGGGCAGGGACCCAGTACTTC. This encodes CASSSDWAGTQYF. The chain joins TRBV7-2 to TRBJ2-5; D uncertain. Germline CDR1 SGHTA, CDR2 FQGNSA. V gave up 4 bases and J gave up 7 bases, with 13 bases separating them. The CDR3 consists of 13 residues.

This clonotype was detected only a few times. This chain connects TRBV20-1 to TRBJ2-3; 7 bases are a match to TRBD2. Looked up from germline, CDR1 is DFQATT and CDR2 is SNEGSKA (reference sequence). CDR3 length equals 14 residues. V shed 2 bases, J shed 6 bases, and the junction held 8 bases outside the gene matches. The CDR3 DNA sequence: TGCAGTGCTAGACACTCAGCCGGGGGGGATACGCAGTATTTT. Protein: CSARHSAGGDTQYF.

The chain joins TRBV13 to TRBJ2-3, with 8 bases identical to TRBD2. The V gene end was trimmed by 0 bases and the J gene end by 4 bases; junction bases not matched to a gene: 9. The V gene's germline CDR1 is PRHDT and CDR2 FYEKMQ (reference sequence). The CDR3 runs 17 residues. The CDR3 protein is CASSLGETRRGADTQYF. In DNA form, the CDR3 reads TGTGCCAGCAGCTTAGGAGAGACTAGGCGGGGGGCAGATACGCAGTATTTT.

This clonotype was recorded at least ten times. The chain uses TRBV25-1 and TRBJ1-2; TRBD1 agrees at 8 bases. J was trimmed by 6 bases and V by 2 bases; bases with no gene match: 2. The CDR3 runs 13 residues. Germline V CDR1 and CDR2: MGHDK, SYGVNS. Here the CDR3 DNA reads TGTGCCAGCAGTGAAAGACAGGGGAATGGCTACACCTTC. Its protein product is CASSERQGNGYTF.